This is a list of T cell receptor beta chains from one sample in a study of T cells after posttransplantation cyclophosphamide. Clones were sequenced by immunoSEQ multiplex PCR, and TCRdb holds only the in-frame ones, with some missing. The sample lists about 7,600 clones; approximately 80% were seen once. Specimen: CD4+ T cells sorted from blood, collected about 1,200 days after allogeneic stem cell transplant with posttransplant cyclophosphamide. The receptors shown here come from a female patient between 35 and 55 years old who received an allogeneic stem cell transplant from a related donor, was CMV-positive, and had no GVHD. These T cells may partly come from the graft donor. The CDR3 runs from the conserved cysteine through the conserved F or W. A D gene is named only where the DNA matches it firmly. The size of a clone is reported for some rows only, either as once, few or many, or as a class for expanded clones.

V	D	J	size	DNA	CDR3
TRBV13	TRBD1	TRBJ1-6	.	TGTGCCAGCAGCTTAGCGGCGGACAGGGTGAATTCACCCCTCCACTTT	CASSLAADRVNSPLHF
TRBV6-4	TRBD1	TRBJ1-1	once	TGTGCCAGCAGGGGACAGGGTTTAATGAACACTGAAGCTTTCTTT	CASRGQGLMNTEAFF
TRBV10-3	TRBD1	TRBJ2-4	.	TGTGCCATCAGTGTCCGGGACAGGGAGGGGGTTCAGTACTTC	CAISVRDREGVQYF
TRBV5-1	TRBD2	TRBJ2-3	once	TGCGCCAGCAGCTTGGAGCCTAGCGGGGGCAATTCGGGGGATACGCAGTATTTT	CASSLEPSGGNSGDTQYF
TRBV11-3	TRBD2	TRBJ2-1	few	TGTGCCAGCAGCTTAGGGGCGGGGGGCTACAATGAGCAGTTCTTC	CASSLGAGGYNEQFF
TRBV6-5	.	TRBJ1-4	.	TGTGCCAGCAGGCGGGGGGCGGGGGAAAAACTGTTTTTT	CASRRGAGEKLFF
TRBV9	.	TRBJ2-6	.	TGTGCCAGCAGCGTATACACAGGAACTGGGGCCAACGTCCTGACTTTC	CASSVYTGTGANVLTF
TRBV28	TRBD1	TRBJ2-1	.	TGTGCCAGCAGTTCCCCTACAACGACAGGGTACAATGAGCAGTTCTTC	CASSSPTTTGYNEQFF
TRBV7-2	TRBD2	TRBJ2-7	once	TGTGCCAGCAGCTTACACGGGGGGGCGGGCGAGCAGTACTTC	CASSLHGGAGEQYF
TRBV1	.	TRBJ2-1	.	TGCACCAGCAGCCAAGAGTACAGGGCGATTGGGAATGAGCAGTTCTTC	CTSSQEYRAIGNEQFF
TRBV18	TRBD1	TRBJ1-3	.	TGTGCCAGCTCACCACAGGGGGCTACGGGCAACACCATATATTTT	CASSPQGATGNTIYF
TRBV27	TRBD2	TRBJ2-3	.	TGTGCCAGCAGAGTAAAGGGACTAGCGGGGGAGAGACCTACGCAGTATTTT	CASRVKGLAGERPTQYF
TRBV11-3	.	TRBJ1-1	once	TGTGCCAGCAGCTTATATCCGGGGGTGCGATATACTGAAGCTTTCTTT	CASSLYPGVRYTEAFF
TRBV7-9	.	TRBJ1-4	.	TGTGCCAGCAGCTTACGGGGGGCGCGGATCCGGAAGGAGGATGAAAAACTGTTTTTT	CASSLRGARIRKEDEKLFF
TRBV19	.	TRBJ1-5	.	TGTGCCAGTAGTATTTATGCGAATAGCAATCAGCCCCAGCATTTT	CASSIYANSNQPQHF
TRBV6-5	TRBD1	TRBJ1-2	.	TGTGCCGTGGGACAGGACTCTAACTATGGCTACACCTTC	CAVGQDSNYGYTF
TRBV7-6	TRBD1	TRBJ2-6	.	TGTGCCAGCAGCGCGACAGGGGGCTCGACTGGGGCCAACGTCCTGACTTTC	CASSATGGSTGANVLTF
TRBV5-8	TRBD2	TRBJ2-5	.	TGTGCCAGCAGCGGAAAGTTGGGACTAGCCACGGCCCAGTACTTC	CASSGKLGLATAQYF
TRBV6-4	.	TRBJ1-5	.	TGTGCCAGCAGTGACAAGGGAGCTAACAATCAGCCCCAGCATTTT	CASSDKGANNQPQHF
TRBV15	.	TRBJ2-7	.	TGTGCCACCAGCAGAGATGGGACTGCCTACGAGCAGTACTTC	CATSRDGTAYEQYF
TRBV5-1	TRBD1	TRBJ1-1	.	TGCGCCAGCAGCCTAACCGGGACAGGGGTGAGCCTGAACACTGAAGCTTTCTTT	CASSLTGTGVSLNTEAFF
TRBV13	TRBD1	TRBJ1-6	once	TGTGCCAGCAGCAGAGGACAGGGTTTGAGCTCCTATAATTCACCCCTCCACTTT	CASSRGQGLSSYNSPLHF
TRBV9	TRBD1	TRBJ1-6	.	TGTGCCAGCAGCGCGATACAGGGGTCCTATAATTCACCCCTCCACTTT	CASSAIQGSYNSPLHF
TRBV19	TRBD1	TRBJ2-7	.	TGTGCCAGTAGTATACTCATCGGGACAGGGTCGTACGAGCAGTACTTC	CASSILIGTGSYEQYF
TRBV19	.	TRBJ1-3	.	TGTGCCACCTACGAGAGCTCTGGAAACACCATATATTTT	CATYESSGNTIYF
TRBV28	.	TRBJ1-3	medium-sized	TGTGCCAGCCGAGGGCTTTCTGGAAACACCATATATTTT	CASRGLSGNTIYF
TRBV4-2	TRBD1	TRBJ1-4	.	TGTGCCAGCAGCCAAGCCGACAGGGGGGACTTTAATGAAAAACTGTTTTTT	CASSQADRGDFNEKLFF
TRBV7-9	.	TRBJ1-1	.	TGTGCCAGCAGCCTGCAGGGAATGAACACTGAAGCTTTCTTT	CASSLQGMNTEAFF
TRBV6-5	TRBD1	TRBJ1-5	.	TGTGCCAGCAGTGTTAGACAGGGGAGCAATCAGCCCCAGCATTTT	CASSVRQGSNQPQHF
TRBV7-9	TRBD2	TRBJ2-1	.	TGTGCCAGCAGCCAGACTAGCGGGGGGGCCAATGAGCAGTTCTTC	CASSQTSGGANEQFF
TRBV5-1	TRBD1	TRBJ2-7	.	TGCGCCAGCAGATCGGACAGGGCCGAGCAGTACTTC	CASRSDRAEQYF
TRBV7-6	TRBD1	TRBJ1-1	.	TGTGCCAGCAGCATACAGGGGGTTGGGAACACTGAAGCTTTCTTT	CASSIQGVGNTEAFF
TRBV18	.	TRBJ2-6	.	TGTGCCAGCTCACCATTTAGGACACTGAGCTCTGGGGCCAACGTCCTGACTTTC	CASSPFRTLSSGANVLTF
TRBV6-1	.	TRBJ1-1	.	TGTGCCAGCAGTGAAGGCCAGGCGAACACTGAAGCTTTCTTT	CASSEGQANTEAFF
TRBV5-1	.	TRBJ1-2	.	TGCGCCAGCAGCCGGGAGGGGCTCTATGGCTACACCTTC	CASSREGLYGYTF
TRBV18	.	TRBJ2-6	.	TGTGCCAGCTCACCGCAGTTTTCTGGGGCCAACGTCCTGACTTTC	CASSPQFSGANVLTF
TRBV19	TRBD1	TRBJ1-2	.	TGTGCCAGTAGTACGACAGGGGCACTAGCTAACTATGGCTACACCTTC	CASSTTGALANYGYTF
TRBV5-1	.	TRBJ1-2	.	TGCGCCAGCAGCCTGGGACCGGGGGGCTACACCTTC	CASSLGPGGYTF
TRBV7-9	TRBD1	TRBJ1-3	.	TGTGCCAGCAGCTTACCTCCTAACAGGGGATCTGGAAACACCATATATTTT	CASSLPPNRGSGNTIYF
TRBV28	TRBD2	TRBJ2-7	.	TGTGCCAGCGGAGAACTAGCGGGGGACCCCCCCTACGAGCAGTACTTC	CASGELAGDPPYEQYF
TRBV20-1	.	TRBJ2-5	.	TGCAGTGCGGGACAAGAGGAGACCCAGTACTTC	CSAGQEETQYF
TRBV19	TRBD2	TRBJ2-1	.	TGTGCCAGTAGTTTCCGGACTGGCGGGAGCGCTGAGCAGTTCTTC	CASSFRTGGSAEQFF
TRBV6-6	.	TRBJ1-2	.	TGTGCCAGCAGTTACCCCGGGGAGGGAGGCTACACCTTC	CASSYPGEGGYTF
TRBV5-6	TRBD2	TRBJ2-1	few	TGTGCCAGCAGCTTCATACTAGCGGGGAACAATGAGCAGTTCTTC	CASSFILAGNNEQFF
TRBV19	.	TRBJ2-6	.	TGTGCCAGTAGTAATCCCAGCTCTGGGGCCAACGTCCTGACTTTC	CASSNPSSGANVLTF
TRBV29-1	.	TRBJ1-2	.	TGCAGCGTTGATTCGGATGGCTACACCTTC	CSVDSDGYTF
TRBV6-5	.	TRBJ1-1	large	TGTGCCACCACAGGGAACACTGAAGCTTTCTTT	CATTGNTEAFF
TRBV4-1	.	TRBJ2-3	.	TGCGCCAGCAGCCAAGAGATCGGCAGGGACACAGATACGCAGTATTTT	CASSQEIGRDTDTQYF
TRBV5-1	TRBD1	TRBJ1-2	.	TGCGCCAGCAGTCCTGGGGACAGGGTATCCGATGGCTACACCTTC	CASSPGDRVSDGYTF
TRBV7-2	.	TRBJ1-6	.	TGTGCCAGCAGCCCGGAGGCCTTTAATTCACCCCTCCACTTT	CASSPEAFNSPLHF
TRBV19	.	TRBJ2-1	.	TGTGCCAGCAGTCCTAGCCGCCGCAGGCATGAGCAGTTCTTC	CASSPSRRRHEQFF
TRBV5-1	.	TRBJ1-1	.	TGCGCCAGCAGCTTGAGGCAGGGGAACACTGAAGCTTTCTTT	CASSLRQGNTEAFF
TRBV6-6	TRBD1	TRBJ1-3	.	TGTGCCAGCAGTTACGCCGGACAGGGCTCTGGAAACACCATATATTTT	CASSYAGQGSGNTIYF